This T cell receptor (beta chain) is drawn from a study of T cells expressing NK-cell markers. Looking at the study overall: Most of the eight sequenced donors were HCMV-seropositive; one was seronegative. Broader study findings: As a fraction of CD8+ T cells, dominant NKG2C+ clonotypes reached about 1.0-7.0% in 5 or 6 donors. Clarity on HCMV specificity was lacking for the expanded NKG2C+ T cell clones.

Germline CDR1 is LGHDT and CDR2 is YNNKEL (reference sequence). The CDR3 is made up of 17 amino acids. Comment on this clonotype: Its antigen is not known.

cDNA encoding TCR beta was synthesized via 5'RACE template switching incorporating UMIs. Each CDR3 protein gets one entry in TCRdb, which reprocessed the 5' RACE reads and gives no DNA. The table counts 450,000 to 600,000 distinct CDR3 sequences; approximately 3.5% lies in the top ten. This TCR was sampled from a man aged 18 to 35 in good health. The sample consisted of blood T cells: a sorted CD56 or NKG2C T cell subset, CD4+ or CD8+ T cells, or bulk PBMC T cells (not recorded which). V gene TRBV3-1 combines with J gene TRBJ1-1; TCRdb lists TRBD1, though no DNA is available to test this call. The chain's CDR3 is CASSQDRSGGGNTEAFF.